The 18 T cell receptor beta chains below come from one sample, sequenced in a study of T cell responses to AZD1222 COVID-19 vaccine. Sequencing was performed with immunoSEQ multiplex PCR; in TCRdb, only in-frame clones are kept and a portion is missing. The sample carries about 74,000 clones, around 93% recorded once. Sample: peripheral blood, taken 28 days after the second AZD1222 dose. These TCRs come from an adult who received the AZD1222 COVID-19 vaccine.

As DNA, the CDR3 is TGTGCCAGTAGTATAACTAGCGGATCACAATTCTCTGGGGCCAACGTCCTGACTTTC. Translated, it gives CASSITSGSQFSGANVLTF. The chain joins TRBV19 to TRBJ2-6; TRBD2 agrees at 8 bases. The CDR3 runs 19 residues. Germline V CDR1 and CDR2: LNHDA, SQIVND (reference sequence). Losses at the gene ends were 2 bases for V and 0 bases for J; bases not matched to a gene: 9. The full variable domain, with the rest looked up from reference TRBV19 and TRBJ2-6, is DGGITQSPKYLFRKEGQNVTLSCEQNLNHDAMYWYRQDPGQGLRLIYYSQIVNDFQKGDIAEGYSVSREKKESFPLTVTSAQKNPTAFYLCASSITSGSQFSGANVLTFGAGSRLTVL.

This CDR3 reads CASSQDRGLFEQYF. For the CDR3, the DNA is TGCGCCAGCAGCCAGGACAGGGGGCTTTTCGAGCAGTACTTC. This sequence joins TRBV5-1 and TRBJ2-7; 11 bases align to TRBD1. CDR3 size: 14 residues. The ends lost 4 bases at V and 6 bases at J; junction bases unmatched: 6. CDR1 is SGHRS, CDR2 YFSETQ, per germline.

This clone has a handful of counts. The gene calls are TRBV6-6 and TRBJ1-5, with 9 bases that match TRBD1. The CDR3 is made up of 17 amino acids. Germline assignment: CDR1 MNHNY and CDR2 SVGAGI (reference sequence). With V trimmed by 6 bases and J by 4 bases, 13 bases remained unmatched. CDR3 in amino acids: CASSRRGTGLGNQPQHF. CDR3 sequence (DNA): TGTGCCAGCAGCCGACGTGGGACAGGGCTGGGAAATCAGCCCCAGCATTTT.

CDR3 region: CASSPFSPAGVNRQETQYF. CDR3 sequence (DNA): TGTGCCAGCTCACCATTCTCGCCGGCAGGGGTCAACCGCCAAGAGACCCAGTACTTC. V usage is TRBV18 and J usage is TRBJ2-5, with D tentatively TRBD1 (6 bases). Trimming took 2 bases from V and 1 from J, leaving 23 bases between them. CDR3 length: 19 residues. Germline V gives CDR1 KGHSH, CDR2 LQKENI.

CDR3 sequence: CASSHRLAGGETQYF. The CDR3 nucleotides are TGTGCCAGCAGCCACCGGCTAGCGGGAGGGGAGACCCAGTACTTC. The J gene is TRBJ2-5, the V gene TRBV7-9; 12 bases align to TRBD2. V was pared by 5 bases and J by 5 bases, with 6 bases of the junction left unmatched. The CDR3 loop spans 15 amino acids. The germline V gene has CDR1 SEHNR and CDR2 FQNEAQ (reference sequence).

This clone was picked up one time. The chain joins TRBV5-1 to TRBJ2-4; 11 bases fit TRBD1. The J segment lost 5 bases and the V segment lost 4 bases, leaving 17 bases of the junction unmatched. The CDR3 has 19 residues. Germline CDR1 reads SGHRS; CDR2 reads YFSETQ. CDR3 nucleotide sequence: TGCGCCAGCAGCGGCACTGGGGGACAGGGGGTTAGAGACCAAAACATTCAGTACTTC. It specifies CASSGTGGQGVRDQNIQYF.

The CDR3 DNA is TGTGCCAGCAGCTTCAGAGGAGTCTGGGCGCCCCAAGAGACCCAGTACTTC. Translated, it gives CASSFRGVWAPQETQYF. This rearrangement joins TRBV11-2 to TRBJ2-5; D unclear. Germline loops: CDR1 SGHAT, CDR2 FQNNGV. V lost 3 bases and J 1 base, leaving 18 bases between the germline ends. The CDR3 covers 17 residues.

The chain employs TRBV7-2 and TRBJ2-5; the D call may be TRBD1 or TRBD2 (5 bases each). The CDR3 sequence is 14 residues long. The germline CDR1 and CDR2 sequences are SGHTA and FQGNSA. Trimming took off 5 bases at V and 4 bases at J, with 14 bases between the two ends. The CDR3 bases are TGTGCCAGCAGCCCATTCGGGACCGGAGAGACCCAGTACTTC. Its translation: CASSPFGTGETQYF. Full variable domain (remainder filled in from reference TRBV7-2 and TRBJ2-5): GAGVSQSPSNKVTEKGKDVELRCDPISGHTALYWYRQSLGQGLEFLIYFQGNSAPDKSGLPSDRFSAERTGGSVSTLTIQRTQQEDSAVYLCASSPFGTGETQYFGPGTRLLVL.

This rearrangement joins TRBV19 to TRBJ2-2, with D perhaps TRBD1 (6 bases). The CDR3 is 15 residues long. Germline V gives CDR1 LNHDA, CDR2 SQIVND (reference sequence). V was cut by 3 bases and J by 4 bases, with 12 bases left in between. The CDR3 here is CASSITRGGTGELFF. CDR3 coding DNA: TGTGCCAGTAGTATTACTAGAGGGGGCACCGGGGAGCTGTTTTTT.

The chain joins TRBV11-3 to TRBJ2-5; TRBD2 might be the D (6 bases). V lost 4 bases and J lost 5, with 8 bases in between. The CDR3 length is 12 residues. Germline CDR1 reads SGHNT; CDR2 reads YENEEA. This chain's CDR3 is CASSSGEETQYF. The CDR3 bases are TGTGCCAGCAGCTCGGGGGAGGAGACCCAGTACTTC.

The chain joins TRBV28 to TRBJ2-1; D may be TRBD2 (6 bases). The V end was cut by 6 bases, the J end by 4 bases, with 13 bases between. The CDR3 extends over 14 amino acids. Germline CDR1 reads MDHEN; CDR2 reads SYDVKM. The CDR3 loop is CASRVGRDYNEQFF. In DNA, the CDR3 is TGTGCCAGCAGGGTGGGGCGGGATTACAATGAGCAGTTCTTC.

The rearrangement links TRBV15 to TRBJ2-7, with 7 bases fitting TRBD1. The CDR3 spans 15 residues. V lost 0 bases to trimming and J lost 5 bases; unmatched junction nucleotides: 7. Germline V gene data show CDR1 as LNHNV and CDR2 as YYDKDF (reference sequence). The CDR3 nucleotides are TGTGCCACCAGCAGAGATCCAGGGGGTACGGACGAGCAGTACTTC. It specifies CATSRDPGGTDEQYF.

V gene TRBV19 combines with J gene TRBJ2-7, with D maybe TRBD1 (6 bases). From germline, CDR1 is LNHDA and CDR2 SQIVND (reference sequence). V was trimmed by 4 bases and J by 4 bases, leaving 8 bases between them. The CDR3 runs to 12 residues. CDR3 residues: CASSSQGYEQYF. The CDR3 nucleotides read TGTGCCAGTAGTAGTCAGGGGTACGAGCAGTACTTC.

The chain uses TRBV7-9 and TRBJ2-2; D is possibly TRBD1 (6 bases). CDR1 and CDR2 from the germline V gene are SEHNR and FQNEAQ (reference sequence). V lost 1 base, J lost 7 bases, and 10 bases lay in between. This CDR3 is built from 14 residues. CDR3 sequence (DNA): TGTGCCAGCAGCTTAGGGGGGCAGATCGGGGAGCTGTTTTTT. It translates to CASSLGGQIGELFF.

For the CDR3, the DNA is TGCGCCAGCAAATCAGGCCCAACTAATGAAAAACTGTTTTTT. Protein sequence: CASKSGPTNEKLFF. The chain couples TRBV5-1 to TRBJ1-4; no definite D call. Germline loops: CDR1 SGHRS, CDR2 YFSETQ. V dropped 6 bases and J dropped 0 bases, with 9 bases sitting between them. The CDR3 runs 14 residues.

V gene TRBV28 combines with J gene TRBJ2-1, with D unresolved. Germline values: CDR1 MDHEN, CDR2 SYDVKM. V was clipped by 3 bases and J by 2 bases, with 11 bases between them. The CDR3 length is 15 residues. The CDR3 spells CASSFKPSAYNEQFF. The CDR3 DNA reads TGTGCCAGCAGTTTCAAACCCTCTGCCTACAATGAGCAGTTCTTC.

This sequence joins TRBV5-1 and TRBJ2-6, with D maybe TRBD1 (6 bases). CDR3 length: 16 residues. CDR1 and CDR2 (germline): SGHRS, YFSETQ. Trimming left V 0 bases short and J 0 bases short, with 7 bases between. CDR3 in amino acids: CASSLGDNSGANVLTF. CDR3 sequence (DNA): TGCGCCAGCAGCTTGGGGGACAACTCTGGGGCCAACGTCCTGACTTTC.

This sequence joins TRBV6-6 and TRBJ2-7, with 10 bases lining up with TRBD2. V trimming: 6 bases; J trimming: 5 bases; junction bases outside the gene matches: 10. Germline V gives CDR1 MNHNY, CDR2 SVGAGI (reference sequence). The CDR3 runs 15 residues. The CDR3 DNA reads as TGTGCCAGCAGCTCTCCGGGACTAGCGAACCACGAGCAGTACTTC. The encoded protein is CASSSPGLANHEQYF.